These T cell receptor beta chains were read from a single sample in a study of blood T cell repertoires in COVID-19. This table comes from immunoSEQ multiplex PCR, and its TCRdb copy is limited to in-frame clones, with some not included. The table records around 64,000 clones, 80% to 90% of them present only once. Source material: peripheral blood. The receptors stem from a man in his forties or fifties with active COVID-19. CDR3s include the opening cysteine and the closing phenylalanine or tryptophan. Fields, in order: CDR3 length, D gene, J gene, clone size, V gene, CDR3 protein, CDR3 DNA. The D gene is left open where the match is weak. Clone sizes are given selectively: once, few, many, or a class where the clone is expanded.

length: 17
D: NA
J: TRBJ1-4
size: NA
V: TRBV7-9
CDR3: CASSSARGGEANEKLFF
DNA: TGTGCCAGCAGCTCGGCGAGGGGGGGCGAAGCTAATGAAAAACTGTTTTTT

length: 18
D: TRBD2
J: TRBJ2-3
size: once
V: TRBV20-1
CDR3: CSASPFPRLAASTDTQYF
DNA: TGCAGTGCTAGTCCGTTTCCCCGACTAGCGGCGAGCACAGATACGCAGTATTTT

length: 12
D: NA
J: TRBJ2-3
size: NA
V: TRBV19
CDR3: CASSIIADTQYF
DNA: TGTGCCAGTAGTATTATCGCAGATACGCAGTATTTT

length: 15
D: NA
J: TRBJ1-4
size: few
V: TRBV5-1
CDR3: CASSSRGEPNEKLFF
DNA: TGCGCCAGCAGCAGCCGGGGAGAACCGAATGAAAAACTGTTTTTT

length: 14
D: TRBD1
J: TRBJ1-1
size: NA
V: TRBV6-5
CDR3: CASRADRRGVEAFF
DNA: TGTGCCAGCAGGGCGGACAGGCGGGGAGTTGAAGCTTTCTTT

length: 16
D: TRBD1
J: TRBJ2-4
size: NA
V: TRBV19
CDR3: CASKGQGPLAKNIQYF
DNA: TGTGCCAGTAAGGGACAGGGACCCCTAGCCAAAAACATTCAGTACTTC

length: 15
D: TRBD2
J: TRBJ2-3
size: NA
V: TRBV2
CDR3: CASSVAGGGSDTQYF
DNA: TGTGCCAGCAGTGTAGCGGGGGGAGGGTCAGATACGCAGTATTTT

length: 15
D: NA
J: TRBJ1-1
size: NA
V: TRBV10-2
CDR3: CASSESNLGGTEAFF
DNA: TGCGCCAGCAGTGAGTCGAATCTAGGGGGCACTGAAGCTTTCTTT

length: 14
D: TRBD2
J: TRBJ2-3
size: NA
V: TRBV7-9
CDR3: CASSLTLAADTQYF
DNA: TGTGCCAGCAGCTTAACGCTAGCGGCAGATACGCAGTATTTT

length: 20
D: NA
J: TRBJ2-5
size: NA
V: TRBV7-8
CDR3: CASSLRAPYLKQGSRETQYF
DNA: TGTGCCAGCAGCTTAAGGGCCCCGTACCTAAAACAGGGATCCCGGGAGACCCAGTACTTC

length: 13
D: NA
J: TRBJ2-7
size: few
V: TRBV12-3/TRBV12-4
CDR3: CASSFSRPREQYF
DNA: TGTGCCAGCAGTTTTTCGAGACCTAGGGAGCAGTACTTC

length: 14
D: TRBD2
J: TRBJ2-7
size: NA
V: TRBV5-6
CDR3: CASSSTSSRYEQYF
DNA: TGTGCCAGCAGCTCGACTAGCTCCCGCTACGAGCAGTACTTC

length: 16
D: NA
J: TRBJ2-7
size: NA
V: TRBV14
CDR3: CASSQDVRTGDYEQYF
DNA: TGTGCCAGCAGCCAAGATGTTAGGACTGGGGACTACGAGCAGTACTTC

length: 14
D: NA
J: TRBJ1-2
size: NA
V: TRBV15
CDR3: CATSRGQLNYGYTF
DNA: TGTGCCACCAGCAGAGGCCAGTTGAACTATGGCTACACCTTC

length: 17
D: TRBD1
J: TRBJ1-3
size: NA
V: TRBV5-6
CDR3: CASSFQGANRPGNTIYF
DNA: TGTGCCAGCAGCTTCCAGGGGGCGAATCGGCCTGGAAACACCATATATTTT

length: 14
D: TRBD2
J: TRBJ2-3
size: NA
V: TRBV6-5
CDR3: CASSPGLATDTQYF
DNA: TGTGCCAGCAGCCCAGGACTAGCAACAGATACGCAGTATTTT

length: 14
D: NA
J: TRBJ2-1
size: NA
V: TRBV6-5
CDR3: CASSYGGLYNEQFF
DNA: TGTGCCAGCAGTTACGGCGGCCTGTACAATGAGCAGTTCTTC

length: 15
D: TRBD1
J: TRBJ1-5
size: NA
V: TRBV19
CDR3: CASSRTGGGNQPQHF
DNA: TGTGCCAGTAGTAGGACAGGGGGCGGCAATCAGCCCCAGCATTTT

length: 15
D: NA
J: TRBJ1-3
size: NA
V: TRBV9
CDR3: CASSPTPGSGNTIYF
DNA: TGTGCCAGCTCCCCAACCCCGGGCTCTGGAAACACCATATATTTT

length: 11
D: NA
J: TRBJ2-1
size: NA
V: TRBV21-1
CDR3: CASSKAQGKFF
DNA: TGTGCCAGCAGCAAAGCTCAGGGAAAGTTCTTC

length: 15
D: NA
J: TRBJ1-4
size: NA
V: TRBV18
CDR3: CASSSELRVAEKLFF
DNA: TGTGCCAGCTCTTCCGAGCTCAGGGTAGCCGAAAAACTGTTTTTT

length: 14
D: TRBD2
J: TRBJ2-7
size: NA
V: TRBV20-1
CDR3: CSASSGRATYEQYF
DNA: TGCAGTGCTAGTAGCGGGAGGGCCACCTACGAGCAGTACTTC

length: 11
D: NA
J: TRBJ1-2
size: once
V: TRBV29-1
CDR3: CSVERLEGYTF
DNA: TGCAGCGTTGAAAGGCTGGAGGGCTACACCTTC

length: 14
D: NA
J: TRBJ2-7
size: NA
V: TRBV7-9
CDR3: CASSGDRRSYEQYF
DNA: TGTGCCAGCAGCGGTGACAGGCGATCCTACGAGCAGTACTTC

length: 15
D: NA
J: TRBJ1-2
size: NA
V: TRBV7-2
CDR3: CASSSGEGTGYGYTF
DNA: TGTGCCAGCAGCTCCGGGGAGGGCACGGGCTATGGCTACACCTTC

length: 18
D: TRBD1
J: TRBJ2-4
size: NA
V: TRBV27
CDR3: CASSSGTGGLYGKNIQYF
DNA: TGTGCCAGCAGCTCCGGGACAGGGGGATTGTACGGCAAAAACATTCAGTACTTC

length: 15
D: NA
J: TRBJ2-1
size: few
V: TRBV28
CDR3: CASSLGIARGDEQFF
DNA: TGTGCCAGCAGTTTGGGGATAGCTAGGGGCGATGAGCAGTTCTTC

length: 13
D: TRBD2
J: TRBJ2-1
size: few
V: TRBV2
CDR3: CASRLAGYNEQFF
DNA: TGTGCCAGCAGGCTAGCGGGGTACAATGAGCAGTTCTTC